A selection of T cell receptor beta chains follows, all from one sample in a study of radiotherapy plus CTLA-4 blockade in lung cancer. The assay was immunoSEQ multiplex PCR, and TCRdb's table has in-frame clones only and misses some. The sample includes 25,000 to 35,000 clones, more than 80% of them seen just once. The sequencing here drew on peripheral blood, taken from a patient treated with radiotherapy plus ipilimumab. The receptors originated from a human donor with non-small cell lung cancer that progressed on radiotherapy plus ipilimumab. Both conserved end residues are part of each CDR3. Each record gives: clone size, D gene, J gene, V gene, CDR3 DNA, CDR3 protein. A D gene is named only where the DNA matches it firmly. Clone size is given for some rows only: seen once, a few or many times, or a class if the clone is expanded.

>once|NA|TRBJ2-1|TRBV14
TGTGCCAGCAGCTTCGGGGGTACCACCTACAATGAGCAGTTCTTC
CASSFGGTTYNEQFF
>NA|TRBD1|TRBJ1-2|TRBV29-1
TGCAGCGCAGGACAGGAACCGGGCTACACCTTC
CSAGQEPGYTF
>NA|NA|TRBJ1-2|TRBV5-1
TGCGCCAGCAGCCCTAACGACATCTATGGCTACACCTTC
CASSPNDIYGYTF
>NA|NA|TRBJ2-2|TRBV5-1
TGCGCCAGCAGCTCACAGGGAGAGAGCACCGGGGAGCTGTTTTTT
CASSSQGESTGELFF
>NA|TRBD1|TRBJ2-1|TRBV27
TGTGCCAGCAAGATCACAGGGGGCGCCTACAATGAGCAGTTCTTC
CASKITGGAYNEQFF
>NA|TRBD2|TRBJ2-3|TRBV5-4
TGTGCCAGCAGCGATAGGCTAGCGGGGGATACGCAGTATTTT
CASSDRLAGDTQYF
>once|NA|TRBJ1-5|TRBV4-3
TGCGCCAGCAGCCAAGATTACAACCAGGGCGGTCAGCCCCAGCATTTT
CASSQDYNQGGQPQHF
>NA|TRBD1|TRBJ2-5|TRBV2
TGTGCCAGCAGTGACGGACAGGTACTGGAGACCCAGTACTTC
CASSDGQVLETQYF
>NA|TRBD2|TRBJ2-1|TRBV7-9
TGTGCCAGCAGCTTAGCGGGGTACGGGGAGGGCCAAGGATACAATGAGCAGTTCTTC
CASSLAGYGEGQGYNEQFF
>NA|NA|TRBJ2-5|TRBV5-1
TGCGCCAGCAGTTCTGACAGGAGCCAAGAGACCCAGTACTTC
CASSSDRSQETQYF
>NA|TRBD1|TRBJ1-2|TRBV7-2
TGTGCCAGCAGTCCGGGACAGGGTGCTCAGGGCTACACCTTC
CASSPGQGAQGYTF
>NA|TRBD1|TRBJ2-7|TRBV2
TGTGCCAGCACCCGGACAGGGGTCTACGAGCAGTACTTC
CASTRTGVYEQYF
>NA|TRBD1|TRBJ2-7|TRBV7-9
TGTGCCAGCAGCCTACTCCCCGGGACAGCCGAGCAGTACTTC
CASSLLPGTAEQYF
>few|TRBD1|TRBJ1-1|TRBV5-4
TGTGCCAGCAGGGGCCCGGGACAGGGATCCTCTGAAGCTTTCTTT
CASRGPGQGSSEAFF
>NA|TRBD2|TRBJ2-3|TRBV7-8
TGTGCCAGCAGTACCCTGGGACTAGCGGTCCGGGATACGCAGTATTTT
CASSTLGLAVRDTQYF
>NA|NA|TRBJ2-1|TRBV7-9
TGTGCCAGCAGCTCACAGGCCCACCTCGTAAAAAATGAGCAGTTCTTC
CASSSQAHLVKNEQFF
>NA|TRBD1|TRBJ1-6|TRBV5-5
TGTGCCAGCAGCTCGACAGGGGGCTATAATTCACCCCTCCACTTT
CASSSTGGYNSPLHF
>few|NA|TRBJ1-5|TRBV27
TGTGCCAGCAGTTTCCCAGGGGTCTTGGGTCAGCCCCAGCATTTT
CASSFPGVLGQPQHF
>once|TRBD2|TRBJ2-2|TRBV4-1
TGCGCCAGCAGCCGTGACCCGAGCGGGACGAACACCGGGGAGCTGTTTTTT
CASSRDPSGTNTGELFF
>NA|NA|TRBJ2-3|TRBV6-5
TGTGCCAGCAGAAATTACAGGGACACAGATACGCAGTATTTT
CASRNYRDTDTQYF
>once|TRBD1|TRBJ1-2|TRBV5-1
TGCGCCAGCAGCTTGGCCGGGCAGGGGGTGAACTATGGCTACACCTTC
CASSLAGQGVNYGYTF
>NA|NA|TRBJ1-4|TRBV2
TGTGCCAGCAAAGATCTTTTTCTAACAGCGGGCTTTGCAACTAATGAGAAACTGTTTTTT
CASKDLFLTAGFATNEKLFF
>NA|NA|TRBJ1-2|TRBV9
TGTGCCAGCAGCGTAGACCAGACTGATTATGGCTACACCTTC
CASSVDQTDYGYTF
>NA|TRBD1|TRBJ1-1|TRBV19
TGTGCCAGTAGTGTAGTGATGGGACAGGGAAGCACTGAAGCTTTCTTT
CASSVVMGQGSTEAFF
>NA|TRBD1|TRBJ1-2|TRBV7-9
TGTGCCAGCAGCGTCCCGGGACAGGCTAACTATGGCTACACCTTC
CASSVPGQANYGYTF
>NA|TRBD1|TRBJ1-2|TRBV18
TGTGCCAGCTCACCGGGACAGGGTGTCTATGGCTACACCTTC
CASSPGQGVYGYTF
>NA|TRBD2|TRBJ2-1|TRBV4-2
TGTGCCAGCAGCCAAGGACTAGCGAGGTACAATGAGCAGTTCTTC
CASSQGLARYNEQFF
>once|TRBD2|TRBJ2-3|TRBV5-1
TGCGCCAGCAGCCTGGACCCGACTAGCGGGGCCGAACGTAGCACAGATACGCAGTATTTT
CASSLDPTSGAERSTDTQYF
>NA|TRBD2|TRBJ2-2|TRBV2
TGTGCCAGCAGTGAATTTCGCGGGGGATCCGGGGAGCTGTTTTTT
CASSEFRGGSGELFF
>NA|TRBD2|TRBJ2-1|TRBV2
TGTGCCAGCAGTAGGAGGCGGGGGGGCCCCTACAATGAGCAGTTCTTC
CASSRRRGGPYNEQFF
>NA|TRBD1|TRBJ2-5|TRBV5-1
TGCGCCAGCAGCTTGGGACAGGGGTTCCAAGAGACCCAGTACTTC
CASSLGQGFQETQYF
>NA|NA|TRBJ2-1|TRBV6-4
TGTGCCAGCAGTTACACAGGGTCCTACAATGAGCAGTTCTTC
CASSYTGSYNEQFF
>few|TRBD2|TRBJ2-3|TRBV28
TGTGCCAGCAGTTTAGGTGGCGGGGGTGGCACAGATACGCAGTATTTT
CASSLGGGGGTDTQYF
>NA|NA|TRBJ1-1|TRBV19
TGTGCCAGTAGTCCCCCGATAGTCCCTGAAGCTTTCTTT
CASSPPIVPEAFF
>NA|NA|TRBJ1-4|TRBV19
TGTGCCAGTAGTGTTCGTGGGCTGGAAAAACTGTTTTTT
CASSVRGLEKLFF
>once|NA|TRBJ1-1|TRBV2
TGTGCCAGCAGGGGGGAGGTGGCCACTGAAGCTTTCTTT
CASRGEVATEAFF
>NA|TRBD1|TRBJ1-3|TRBV7-8
TGTGCCAGCAGTCGAACAGGGGGCTCTATGGGAAACACCATATATTTT
CASSRTGGSMGNTIYF
>NA|TRBD1|TRBJ1-6|TRBV27
TGTGCCAGCAGTCCCAGGGGGGCCTATAATTCACCCCTCCACTTT
CASSPRGAYNSPLHF
>NA|TRBD1|TRBJ1-2|TRBV27
TGTGCCAGCAGTTCGCCGGGACAGGGGGCCGGCTACACCTTC
CASSSPGQGAGYTF
>NA|NA|TRBJ2-3|TRBV5-1
TGCGCCAGCTACCGGGGGGCGGCAGATACGCAGTATTTT
CASYRGAADTQYF
>NA|TRBD2|TRBJ2-7|TRBV11-1
TGTGCCAGCAGCTTATTAGGCGGACTAGCGATCTCCTACGAGCAGTACTTC
CASSLLGGLAISYEQYF
>NA|NA|TRBJ1-5|TRBV15
TGTGCCACCAGCGAGGGAGGGCAGTCTGACGGCAATCAGCCCCAGCATTTT
CATSEGGQSDGNQPQHF